This passage covers 24 T cell receptor beta chains from one sample sequenced in a study of T cell repertoires and Cas9 in healthy adults. Libraries were prepared by immunoSEQ multiplex PCR; TCRdb keeps only in-frame clonotypes and omits some of them. The sample records over 12,000 clones, roughly nine tenths being singletons. The source material was Tregs (CD4+, CD25+, CD127-, CD137-, CD154-) from PBMCs; culture status not recorded. These receptor sequences come from a human donor in good health.

J is TRBJ1-2 and V is TRBV6-5, with TRBD1 matching over 9 bases. Germline V gene data show CDR1 as MNHEY and CDR2 as SVGAGI. Trimming took 7 bases from V and 4 from J; bases not matched to a gene: 7. The CDR3 covers 14 residues. CDR3 residues: CASKKTGQGYGYTF. Written as DNA, the CDR3 is TGTGCCAGCAAGAAAACGGGACAGGGCTATGGCTACACCTTC.

The CDR3 region has the DNA TGTGCCAGCAGTTCGACAGGTCACCTCCTCCCAGCGAACACCGGGGAGCTGTTTTTT. Protein: CASSSTGHLLPANTGELFF. This chain links TRBV28 with TRBJ2-2, with TRBD1 as a possible D gene (6 bases). Per germline, CDR1 MDHEN and CDR2 SYDVKM. The V gene lost 4 bases and the J gene lost 0 bases, with 21 bases spanning the gap. CDR3 length: 19 amino acids.

The rearrangement links TRBV7-2 to TRBJ2-7; possible D gene TRBD1, 6 bases. V was shortened by 1 base and J by 0 bases, with 13 bases between the two germline ends. Germline CDR1 and CDR2: SGHTA and FQGNSA. CDR3 length equals 16 residues. CDR3 sequence: CASSLGQGLSSYEQYF. CDR3 nucleotides: TGTGCCAGCAGCTTAGGTCAGGGGCTCAGCTCCTACGAGCAGTACTTC.

The chain links TRBV19 to TRBJ2-2, with D uncertain. V shed 5 bases and J shed 0 bases, with 10 bases lying between them. This CDR3 contains 15 residues. Germline lookup yields CDR1 LNHDA and CDR2 SQIVND (reference sequence). This CDR3 is CASSFNSANTGELFF. The CDR3, as DNA: TGTGCCAGTAGTTTTAACAGCGCGAACACCGGGGAGCTGTTTTTT.

V and J are TRBV5-1 and TRBJ1-1; unclear D gene. CDR1 is SGHRS and CDR2 is YFSETQ in the germline V gene. The CDR3 length is 16 residues. The V gene lost 7 bases and the J gene lost 11 bases, with 30 bases spanning the gap. CDR3 loop: CASGKQAETPPREAFF. The CDR3 DNA is TGCGCCAGCGGCAAGCAGGCGGAGACTCCCCCCCGTGAGGCTTTCTTT.

The chain's CDR3 is CASSSDLGYEQYF. Here the CDR3 DNA reads TGTGCCAGCAGTTCGGACCTGGGGTACGAGCAGTACTTC. The genes are TRBV6-6 and TRBJ2-7, with D uncertain. The CDR3 has 13 amino acids. Deletions cut 4 bases from V and 4 bases from J, with 11 bases between. Germline V gene data show CDR1 as MNHNY and CDR2 as SVGAGI (reference sequence).

A few counts support this clone. The genes are TRBV9 and TRBJ2-3; 11 bases are a match to TRBD2. CDR1 SGDLS and CDR2 YYNGEE come from the germline V gene. The V and J ends lost 4 bases and 6 bases, in that order; junction bases with no gene match: 13. This CDR3 has 17 amino acids. The chain's CDR3 is CASSPSVSGGASDTQYF. In DNA form, the CDR3 reads TGTGCCAGCAGCCCAAGTGTTAGCGGGGGGGCGTCGGATACGCAGTATTTT.

The CDR3: CSAGLGWDFF. The CDR3 DNA sequence: TGCAGTGCTGGTCTCGGATGGGACTTCTTC. J is TRBJ2-1 and V is TRBV20-1; D is tentatively TRBD1 or TRBD2 (5 bases each). The ends were cut back, 5 bases at V and 16 bases at J, with 15 bases in the middle. CDR3 length: 10 amino acids. Per the germline V gene, CDR1 is DFQATT and CDR2 is SNEGSKA (reference sequence).

The chain is built from TRBV2 and TRBJ1-1; D remains ambiguous. V lost 8 bases and J lost 5, with 15 bases in between. The germline CDR1 and CDR2 sequences are SNHLY and FYNNEI. The length of the CDR3 is 13 residues. CDR3 sequence: CASEDGRFTEAFF. CDR3 nucleotides: TGTGCCAGCGAGGACGGGAGATTTACTGAAGCTTTCTTT.

The V gene is TRBV4-1, the J gene TRBJ2-1; D remains unclear. Germline V gene data show CDR1 as MGHRA and CDR2 as YSYEKL. This CDR3 contains 17 residues. With 0 bases removed from V and 2 bases from J, the gap between germline ends came to 14 bases. The CDR3 here is CASSQDPPRRPYNEQFF. The CDR3 DNA sequence: TGCGCCAGCAGCCAAGATCCCCCTAGGCGTCCCTACAATGAGCAGTTCTTC.

The chain combines TRBV5-5 with TRBJ2-1; TRBD2 might be the D (6 bases). V was shortened by 6 bases and J by 0 bases, with 10 bases between the two germline ends. This CDR3 contains 14 residues. From germline, CDR1 is SGHKS and CDR2 YYEKEE (reference sequence). CDR3 loop: CASKAGSSYNEQFF. CDR3 nucleotide sequence: TGTGCCAGCAAGGCGGGGAGCTCCTACAATGAGCAGTTCTTC.

The V call is TRBV5-6, the J call TRBJ2-3; D remains unclear. V was pared by 4 bases and J by 9 bases, with 12 bases between. Germline V gives CDR1 SGHDT, CDR2 YYEEEE. The CDR3 is 12 amino acids. The CDR3 nucleotides are TGTGCCAGCAGCACTCTAGTTACCACGCAGTATTTT. Translated, it gives CASSTLVTTQYF.

V gene TRBV4-1 combines with J gene TRBJ2-7; D gene unclear. V lost 0 bases and J lost 0, with 3 bases in between. Per the germline V gene, CDR1 is MGHRA and CDR2 is YSYEKL. The CDR3 length is 13 residues. In DNA, the CDR3 is TGCGCCAGCAGCCAAGATAGCTCCTACGAGCAGTACTTC. This codes for CASSQDSSYEQYF.

This clone has only one observation. The chain joins TRBV5-1 to TRBJ2-1, with D perhaps matching TRBD2 (6 bases). The CDR3 loop spans 15 amino acids. Trimming removed 0 bases from V and 8 bases from J, with 15 bases in between. Germline CDR1 reads SGHRS; CDR2 reads YFSETQ. This chain's CDR3 is CASSLAANSGDEQFF. The CDR3 DNA reads as TGCGCCAGCAGCTTGGCCGCCAATAGCGGCGATGAGCAGTTCTTC.

V and J are TRBV5-1 and TRBJ2-5, with 12 bases aligning to TRBD2. The CDR3 has 16 amino acids. V shed 3 bases, J shed 2 bases, and the junction held 5 bases outside the gene matches. CDR1 is SGHRS and CDR2 is YFSETQ in the germline V gene. DNA of the CDR3: TGCGCCAGCAGCTCCCTAGCGGGGGGGCTTCAAGAGACCCAGTACTTC. Protein: CASSSLAGGLQETQYF.

This chain joins TRBV5-1 and TRBJ1-2; perhaps TRBD1 as D (5 bases). This CDR3 comprises 14 residues. Germline V gives CDR1 SGHRS, CDR2 YFSETQ. V lost 4 bases, J lost 7 bases, and 17 bases lay in between. The CDR3 coding sequence is TGCGCCAGCAGCCCGGACGGGGGTATGGTTGGCTACACCTTC. Residues: CASSPDGGMVGYTF.

The J gene is TRBJ2-5, the V gene TRBV7-9; no clear D gene. The CDR3 has 12 amino acids. Germline values: CDR1 SEHNR, CDR2 FQNEAQ (reference sequence). V gave up 4 bases and J gave up 7 bases, with 10 bases separating them. The CDR3 region is CASSSNVVTQYF. Written as DNA, the CDR3 is TGTGCCAGCAGCTCTAATGTAGTGACCCAGTACTTC.

The chain joins TRBV7-9 to TRBJ2-5, with D perhaps TRBD2 (6 bases). The better agreement between TRBJ2-7 and the DNA end casts doubt on the J call. CDR1 is SEHNR, CDR2 FQNEAQ, per germline (reference sequence). This CDR3 region has 18 residues. CDR3 in amino acids: CASSLPGVGRNLPYEQYF. Written as DNA, the CDR3 is TGTGCCAGCAGCTTACCGGGGGTGGGGAGGAACCTCCCCTACGAGCAGTACTTC.

This chain uses TRBV7-3 with TRBJ2-3; a possible D gene is TRBD1 (6 bases). This CDR3 spans 15 amino acids. Deletions cut 0 bases from V and 3 bases from J, with 10 bases between. Looked up from germline, CDR1 is SGHTA and CDR2 is FQGTGA. CDR3 coding DNA: TGTGCCAGCAGCTTAACGAGGGGGAAAACAGATACGCAGTATTTT. This codes for CASSLTRGKTDTQYF.

The chain joins TRBV7-8 to TRBJ1-2; D is ambiguous. The CDR3 contains 13 residues. Trimming removed 6 bases from V and 5 bases from J, with 13 bases in between. CDR1 and CDR2 from the germline V gene are SGHVS and FQNEAQ. The CDR3 DNA reads as TGTGCCAGCAGTTCTGGCCACCTTTATGGCTACACCTTC. This gives the protein CASSSGHLYGYTF.

The chain has TRBV28 and TRBJ2-1; 7 nucleotides match TRBD2. V lost 7 bases and J lost 9; bases outside the gene matches: 15. CDR3 length equals 15 residues. Germline lookup yields CDR1 MDHEN and CDR2 SYDVKM. CDR3 bases: TGTGCCAGCACCCCGGGGGGAGCGGGATTGGGTGAGCAGTTCTTC. It codes for CASTPGGAGLGEQFF.

This chain links TRBV7-9 with TRBJ2-3; D remains unclear. V gave up 1 base and J gave up 2 bases, with 13 bases separating them. Germline V gives CDR1 SEHNR, CDR2 FQNEAQ (reference sequence). The CDR3 is made up of 16 amino acids. DNA for the CDR3: TGTGCCAGCAGCTTAGGTGGCCTGCTATACACAGATACGCAGTATTTT. It encodes CASSLGGLLYTDTQYF.

V usage is TRBV18 and J usage is TRBJ2-1; 7 nucleotides agree with TRBD1. This CDR3 spans 15 amino acids. CDR1 KGHSH and CDR2 LQKENI come from the germline V gene. V lost 3 bases to trimming and J lost 6 bases; unmatched junction nucleotides: 8. As DNA, the CDR3 is TGTGCCAGCTCACCTCGGGCGACAGGGATCAATGAGCAGTTCTTC. This gives the protein CASSPRATGINEQFF.

The CDR3 here is CASSSRLIMNTEAFF. The CDR3, as DNA: TGTGCCAGCAGCTCCCGACTGATCATGAACACTGAAGCTTTCTTT. The genes are TRBV5-6 and TRBJ1-1; D gene unclear. The CDR3 consists of 15 residues. Deletions cut 3 bases from V and 0 bases from J, with 12 bases between. Germline V gives CDR1 SGHDT, CDR2 YYEEEE.